A selection of T cell receptor beta chains follows, all from one sample in a study of cytomegalovirus exposure and HLA in healthy donors. Data came from immunoSEQ multiplex PCR; TCRdb stores just in-frame clones and leaves some out. The sample has around 230,000 clones, approximately 86% seen once. Sequencing was performed on PBMCs. All receptors come from a woman in her 30s in good health and CMV-seropositive. The CDR3 runs from the conserved cysteine through the conserved F or W. The D gene is left open where the match is weak. A clone size is listed for some rows: how often the clone was seen (once, few, many), or a class if it is expanded.

J,length,V,size,D,DNA,CDR3
TRBJ2-7,14,TRBV6-1,.,.,TGTGCCAGCAGTGCCCACAGGGTCCCACCCGAGCAGTACTTC,CASSAHRVPPEQYF
TRBJ2-2,15,TRBV11-1,once,TRBD2,TGTGCCAGCAGCTCGCAAGGACTAGGTACCGGGGAGCTGTTTTTT,CASSSQGLGTGELFF
TRBJ2-7,15,TRBV10-3,.,TRBD2,TGTGCCATCAGTGAGTTACCGGGAGGCCCCCACGAGCAGTACTTC,CAISELPGGPHEQYF
TRBJ1-2,13,TRBV6-6,.,.,TGTGCCAGCAGTTACCCCAGGGTTTATGGCTACACCTTC,CASSYPRVYGYTF
TRBJ2-2,15,TRBV15,.,.,TGTGCCACCAGCAGAGATGGGCAGAACACCGGGGAGCTGTTTTTT,CATSRDGQNTGELFF
TRBJ2-1,21,TRBV4-1,.,TRBD2,TGCGCCAGCAGCCACGGTTCTAGCGGGAGACCAAACTTTCTAGCCTACAATGAGCAGTTCTTC,CASSHGSSGRPNFLAYNEQFF
TRBJ2-3,14,TRBV4-1,once,TRBD1,TGCGCCAGCAGCCCGGACAGGGGCACAGATACGCAGTATTTT,CASSPDRGTDTQYF
TRBJ2-7,13,TRBV11-2,.,.,TGTGCCAGCAGCTTAGATTTCGGTGCCGAGCAGTACTTC,CASSLDFGAEQYF
TRBJ2-1,13,TRBV27,.,.,TGTGCCAGCGCGGGACCACTAAGAAATGAGCAGTTCTTC,CASAGPLRNEQFF
TRBJ1-2,13,TRBV19,few,.,TGTGCCAGTAATTGGGCAGAAAACTATGGCTACACCTTC,CASNWAENYGYTF
TRBJ2-1,16,TRBV7-3,once,TRBD1,TGTGCCAGCAGCTACCTGGGACAGAGCTCCTACAATGAGCAGTTCTTC,CASSYLGQSSYNEQFF
TRBJ2-7,16,TRBV6-1,few,.,TGTGCCAGCAGTGCTGGATATTGGAGCGGGCCCTACGAGCAGTACTTC,CASSAGYWSGPYEQYF
TRBJ2-3,16,TRBV6-1,.,TRBD2,TGTGCCAGCAGTGAAGCATTAGCGGGAGGAGAAGATACGCAGTATTTT,CASSEALAGGEDTQYF
TRBJ1-2,14,TRBV27,.,.,TGTGCCAGCAGTTTTAGTCCGGGGACAAATGGCTACACCTTC,CASSFSPGTNGYTF
TRBJ1-4,16,TRBV6-6,.,.,TGTGCCAGCAGTTACTCGAGGGGGAATTTGGTAGAAAAACTGTTTTTT,CASSYSRGNLVEKLFF
TRBJ2-7,15,TRBV27,.,TRBD2,TGTGCCAGCAGTTTAGATGGGACTATAAAATACGAGCAGTACTTC,CASSLDGTIKYEQYF
TRBJ2-1,11,TRBV4-1,.,.,TGCGCCAGCAGCCTAAACAATGAGCAGTTCTTC,CASSLNNEQFF
TRBJ2-3,18,TRBV28,.,TRBD2,TGTGCCAGCAGTACCCTCCCACTAGCGGCAGTAGGTGCAGATACGCAGTATTTT,CASSTLPLAAVGADTQYF
TRBJ2-5,15,TRBV28,.,TRBD2,TGTGCCAGCAGTCGGACTAGAACGGGTTGGGAGACCCAGTACTTC,CASSRTRTGWETQYF
TRBJ2-6,18,TRBV10-3,.,TRBD2,TGTGCCATCAGTGACTCTAGCGGGAGGAGCTCTGGGGCCAACGTCCTGACTTTC,CAISDSSGRSSGANVLTF
TRBJ2-7,15,TRBV7-9,.,TRBD2,TGTGCCAGCAGCGCTTCGGCAGCGGGAGGGCGCGAGCAGTACTTC,CASSASAAGGREQYF
TRBJ1-4,15,TRBV29-1,.,TRBD1,TGCAGCGTTGATCGGGGGACAGGGGGCGTTGAAAAACTGTTTTTT,CSVDRGTGGVEKLFF
TRBJ2-2,15,TRBV7-3,.,TRBD1,TGTGCCAGCAGCTACGGGACAGGGAACACCGGGGAGCTGTTTTTT,CASSYGTGNTGELFF
TRBJ2-1,18,TRBV11-2,.,TRBD2,TGTGCCAGCAGCTTAAGTCGCATAGCGGGAGGCCGTTACAATGAGCAGTTCTTC,CASSLSRIAGGRYNEQFF
TRBJ1-4,14,TRBV6-6,once,.,TGTGCCAGCAGTTCGACAGCAAGGAGTGAAAAACTGTTTTTT,CASSSTARSEKLFF
TRBJ2-7,13,TRBV10-1,.,.,TGCGCCAGCAGTGAAGACAACTCCTACGAGCAGTACTTC,CASSEDNSYEQYF
TRBJ2-7,15,TRBV5-1,.,TRBD2,TGCGCCAGCAGCTTGTTAACGGGAGGGTCCTACGAGCAGTACTTC,CASSLLTGGSYEQYF
TRBJ2-7,14,TRBV6-1,.,TRBD1,TGTGCCAGCAGTGAAACAGGGGGCGGGTACGAGCAGTACTTC,CASSETGGGYEQYF
TRBJ1-1,18,TRBV6-4,.,TRBD1,TGTGCCAGCAGTGACTCGTTCAGGGGGTACCTTGGGTACACTGAAGCTTTCTTT,CASSDSFRGYLGYTEAFF
TRBJ2-5,15,TRBV7-9,.,TRBD1,TGTGCCAGCAGCGGCCTGACAGGGCCCCAAGAGACCCAGTACTTC,CASSGLTGPQETQYF
TRBJ2-3,20,TRBV5-1,.,TRBD1,TGCGCCAGCAGCATTCCAAGACAGGGGAAAGGTTTATATGGCACAGATACGCAGTATTTT,CASSIPRQGKGLYGTDTQYF
TRBJ1-1,16,TRBV13,.,TRBD1,TGTGCCAGCAGCTTAGCCGACAGGGCTGTAATCGCTGAAGCTTTCTTT,CASSLADRAVIAEAFF
TRBJ1-2,13,TRBV10-3,.,TRBD1,TGTGCCATCAGTTTAGGGGGCGCGGTGGGCTACACCTTC,CAISLGGAVGYTF
TRBJ2-5,13,TRBV29-1,.,TRBD2,TGCAGCGTTGACCGTCTAGCGGTCCGGACCCAGTACTTC,CSVDRLAVRTQYF
TRBJ2-7,13,TRBV11-3,.,.,TGTGCCAGCAGCTTATACGAAGGAGCCGAGCAGTACTTC,CASSLYEGAEQYF
TRBJ2-5,16,TRBV18,once,.,TGTGCCAGCTCACCACCGGGGGGACTTTCGATGGAGACCCAGTACTTC,CASSPPGGLSMETQYF
TRBJ2-2,15,TRBV7-3,.,.,TGTGCCAGCAGCTTTGGACATAGGGCGACCGGGGAGCTGTTTTTT,CASSFGHRATGELFF
TRBJ2-5,13,TRBV12-5,.,.,TGTGCTAGTGGTGTCCCCCCCTACGAGACCCAGTACTTC,CASGVPPYETQYF
TRBJ2-1,10,TRBV29-1,once,.,TGCAGCGTTGGACTGAATGAGCAGTTCTTC,CSVGLNEQFF
TRBJ2-7,11,TRBV7-9,.,.,TGTGCCAGCAGCTTAAGCTTCGAGCAGTACTTC,CASSLSFEQYF
TRBJ2-5,16,TRBV10-2,.,.,TGCGCCAGCAGTGTGGCAGGGGTCCCGTTACAAGAGACCCAGTACTTC,CASSVAGVPLQETQYF
TRBJ2-1,14,TRBV27,.,.,TGTGCCAGCAAGCCGCGGCCCACCTACAATGAGCAGTTCTTC,CASKPRPTYNEQFF
TRBJ2-2,18,TRBV15,.,TRBD2,TGTGCCACCAGCACATCGAGGGTAGCGGGAGTCGACACCGGGGAGCTGTTTTTT,CATSTSRVAGVDTGELFF
TRBJ2-7,15,TRBV6-1,medium-sized,TRBD1,TGTGCCAGCAGTGAGCAGACAGGGGCCCCCTACGAGCAGTACTTC,CASSEQTGAPYEQYF
TRBJ2-3,15,TRBV9,.,.,TGTGCCAGCAGCGTAGTCCCTACTTTCACAGATACGCAGTATTTT,CASSVVPTFTDTQYF
TRBJ2-7,14,TRBV5-3,.,.,TGTGCCAGAAGCTTGGTGGCAGGGTGGGACGAGCAGTACTTC,CARSLVAGWDEQYF
TRBJ1-2,12,TRBV5-4,.,.,TGTGCCAGCAGCTTGAACAGCTATGGCTACACCTTC,CASSLNSYGYTF
TRBJ1-4,14,TRBV2,.,TRBD1,TGTGCCAGCGGCTTCCGCGGACAGGGCGAAAAACTGTTTTTT,CASGFRGQGEKLFF
TRBJ2-1,17,TRBV28,.,TRBD2,TGTGCCAGCAGTTTATCCTTTAGCGGGGATGGGACCAATGAGCAGTTCTTC,CASSLSFSGDGTNEQFF
TRBJ1-5,14,TRBV19,.,.,TGTGCCAGCCGACGGGGTTCGGGCAATCAGCCCCAGCATTTT,CASRRGSGNQPQHF
TRBJ2-7,16,TRBV19,once,TRBD1,TGTGCCAGTAGTACACCGACAGGGGGCCGGTCCTACGAGCAGTACTTC,CASSTPTGGRSYEQYF
TRBJ2-1,11,TRBV2,once,.,TGTGCCAGCAGTGAACAGGGTAGAGGGTTCTTC,CASSEQGRGFF
TRBJ2-1,15,TRBV4-1,.,TRBD2,TGCGCCAGCAGCCCTAGGACTAGCGTACGCAATGAGCAGTTCTTC,CASSPRTSVRNEQFF
TRBJ2-7,14,TRBV28,.,.,TGTGCCAGCAGTTTAAGACTACCGCCCTACGAGCAGTACTTC,CASSLRLPPYEQYF
TRBJ2-7,12,TRBV18,.,TRBD1,TGTGCCAGCTCGGGACAGGGGGACGAGCAGTACTTC,CASSGQGDEQYF
TRBJ1-5,17,TRBV11-2,.,.,TGTGCCAGCAGCTTGGGACGAACAGGGCCTAGGGGGTCAGCCCAGCATTTT,CASSLGRTGPRGSAQHF
TRBJ2-1,13,TRBV29-1,.,.,TGCAGCGTTGACACAGCGGTTTACAATGAGCAGTTCTTC,CSVDTAVYNEQFF
TRBJ2-1,16,TRBV19,.,TRBD2,TGTGCCAGTAGTATTGTTGGACTAGCGGCGTTCAATGAGCAGTTCTTC,CASSIVGLAAFNEQFF
TRBJ2-7,16,TRBV10-1,.,TRBD2,TGCGCCAGCAGTGAAGGCTTAGCGGGAGAGGCCTACGAGCAGTACTTC,CASSEGLAGEAYEQYF
TRBJ2-5,14,TRBV11-3,.,TRBD1,TGTGCCAGCAGCCTAAGACAGGGATCGGAGACCCAGTACTTC,CASSLRQGSETQYF